The table lists the clone carrying this T cell receptor beta chain with a count of one. The target antigen is unknown. This table comes from immunoSEQ multiplex PCR, and its TCRdb copy is limited to in-frame clones, with some not included. Of over 50,000 clones in the sample, 88% were seen once. The source of the sample is a study of OX40 agonist ivuxolimab in advanced cancers. Study background: The patients got ivuxolimab, which is an agonistic anti-OX40 (CD134) antibody. General study points: CD4+ T cells averaged fewer expanded clones than CD8+ T cells.

The CDR3 has 18 residues. Germline lookup yields CDR1 SGHNT and CDR2 YYREEE (reference sequence). V dropped 0 bases and J dropped 2; count of bases not matched to a gene: 11. This chain links TRBV5-4 with TRBJ2-3; TRBD2 matches 8 bases. This TCR was recovered from an adult with an advanced solid tumor such as melanoma, head and neck, liver or kidney cancer. This specimen was CD4+ or CD8+ T cells sorted from blood, taken in a trial of the OX40 agonist ivuxolimab. The CDR3 reads CASSLGGRRGVYTDTQYF. CDR3 coding DNA: TGTGCCAGCAGCTTGGGGGGCCGGCGGGGGGTCTACACAGATACGCAGTATTTT. Full variable domain (rest looked up from reference TRBV5-4 and TRBJ2-3): ETGVTQSPTHLIKTRGQQVTLRCSSQSGHNTVSWYQQALGQGPQFIFQYYREEENGRGNFPPRFSGLQFPNYSSELNVNALELDDSALYLCASSLGGRRGVYTDTQYFGPGTRLTVL.